This TCR beta chain was recorded in a study of cytomegalovirus exposure and HLA in healthy donors. The PCR was carried out with 60 Vbeta primers and 13 Jbeta primers. Repertoires were generated with immunoSEQ multiplex PCR, while TCRdb's copy carries only in-frame clones and drops some. The sample includes about 180,000 clones, around 80% of them seen just once. J gave up 2 bases and V 6 bases, and 2 bases lay outside the gene matches. CDR1 and CDR2 (germline): MNHEY, SMNVEV (reference sequence). The CDR3 contains 13 residues. Specimen: PBMCs. The clonotype originates from an older woman in good health and CMV-seropositive. The rearrangement joins TRBV27 to TRBJ2-7; 9 nucleotides match TRBD2. Here the CDR3 reads CASRGGRAYEQYF. The CDR3 bases are TGTGCCAGCAGAGGCGGGAGGGCCTACGAGCAGTACTTC.